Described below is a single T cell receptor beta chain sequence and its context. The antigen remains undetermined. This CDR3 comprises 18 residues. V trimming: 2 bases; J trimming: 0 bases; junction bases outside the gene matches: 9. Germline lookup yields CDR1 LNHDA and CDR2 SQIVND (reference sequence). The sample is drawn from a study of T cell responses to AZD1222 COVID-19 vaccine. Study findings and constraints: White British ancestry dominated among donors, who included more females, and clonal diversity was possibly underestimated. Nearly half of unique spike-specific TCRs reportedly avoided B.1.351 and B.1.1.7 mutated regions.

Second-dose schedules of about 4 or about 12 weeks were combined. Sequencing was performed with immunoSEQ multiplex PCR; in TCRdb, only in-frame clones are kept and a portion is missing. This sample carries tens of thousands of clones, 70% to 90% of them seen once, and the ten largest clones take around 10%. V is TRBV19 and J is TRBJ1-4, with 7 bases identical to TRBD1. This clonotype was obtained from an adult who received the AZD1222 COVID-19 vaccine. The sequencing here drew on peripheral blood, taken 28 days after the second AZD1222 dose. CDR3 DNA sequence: TGTGCCAGTAGTATACGGACAGGTCATACACCAACTAATGAAAAACTGTTTTTT. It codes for CASSIRTGHTPTNEKLFF.